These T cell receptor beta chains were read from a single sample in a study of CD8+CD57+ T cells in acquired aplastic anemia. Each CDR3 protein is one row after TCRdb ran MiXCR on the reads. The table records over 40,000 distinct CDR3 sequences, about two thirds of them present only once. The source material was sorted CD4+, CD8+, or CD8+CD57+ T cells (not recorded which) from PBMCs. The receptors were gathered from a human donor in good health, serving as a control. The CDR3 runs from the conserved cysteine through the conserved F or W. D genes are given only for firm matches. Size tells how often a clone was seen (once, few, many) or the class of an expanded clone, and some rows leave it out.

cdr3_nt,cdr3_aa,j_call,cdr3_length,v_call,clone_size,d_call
TGTGCCAGCAGTCCTAAACAGGAGTTCGACGAGCAGTACTTC,CASSPKQEFDEQYF,TRBJ2-7,14,TRBV7-9,NA,NA
TGTGCCAGCGATACTGGGACAGGGGAGACCCAGTACTTC,CASDTGTGETQYF,TRBJ2-5,13,TRBV2,NA,TRBD1
TGTGCCAGTAGTGAGGGGGGTCAGCCCCAGCATTTT,CASSEGGQPQHF,TRBJ1-5,12,TRBV19,NA,NA
TGTGCCAGCGTTTCCGCAGGGGCCACAGATACGCAGTATTTT,CASVSAGATDTQYF,TRBJ2-3,14,TRBV2,NA,NA
TGTGCCAGCAGCTCGCGGACAGGACCCTACGAGCAGTACTTC,CASSSRTGPYEQYF,TRBJ2-7,14,TRBV7-2,NA,TRBD1
TGTGCCAGTACAACAAGGGGGGGGAGATCTAGCACAGATACGCAGTATTTT,CASTTRGGRSSTDTQYF,TRBJ2-3,17,TRBV19,NA,NA
TGTGCCAGCAGTGGAGGCCGAGGGGAGACCCAGTACTTC,CASSGGRGETQYF,TRBJ2-5,13,TRBV2,NA,NA
TGTGCCAGCAGTGCTGGGGACAGGGAAAATTCACCCCTCCACTTT,CASSAGDRENSPLHF,TRBJ1-6,15,TRBV25-1,NA,TRBD1
TGTGCCAGCAGTGAAACAGGGGGCGCGGATGGCTACACCTTC,CASSETGGADGYTF,TRBJ1-2,14,TRBV2,NA,TRBD1
TGTGCCAGCAGCGTAGGAGGGGTTCGGTATGGCTACACCTTC,CASSVGGVRYGYTF,TRBJ1-2,14,TRBV9,NA,NA
TGCAGCTCGGGGAGGGCGGTGAGCACAGATACGCAGTATTTT,CSSGRAVSTDTQYF,TRBJ2-3,14,TRBV29-1,NA,TRBD2
TGTGCCAGCAGTCCGGGACAGGGTCGCGAAAAACTGTTTTTT,CASSPGQGREKLFF,TRBJ1-4,14,TRBV2,NA,TRBD1
TGTGCCAGTAGTATCGGCCAAGACTATGGCTACACCTTC,CASSIGQDYGYTF,TRBJ1-2,13,TRBV19,NA,NA
TGTGCCAGTAGTCCCGGACAGGGGGCGGCCGTGCAGCAGTACTTC,CASSPGQGAAVQQYF,TRBJ2-7,15,TRBV19,once,TRBD1
TGTGCCCGCAACCCAGGGACTAGCGGGGTCTACAATGAGCAGTTCTTC,CARNPGTSGVYNEQFF,TRBJ2-1,16,TRBV4-2,NA,TRBD2
TGTGCCAGCAGCTTGGGCGGGGGGCCGTACACAGATACGCAGTATTTT,CASSLGGGPYTDTQYF,TRBJ2-3,16,TRBV11-2,few,TRBD2
TGTGCCAGCAGCCCCTCGCCGACGAGGGGAGAGCAGTACTTC,CASSPSPTRGEQYF,TRBJ2-7,14,TRBV7-8,NA,NA
TGTGCCAGCAGCGTTACTAGCGGGGGGTTCAACACCGGGGAGCTGTTTTTT,CASSVTSGGFNTGELFF,TRBJ2-2,17,TRBV9,NA,TRBD2